A selection of T cell receptor beta chains follows, all from one sample in a study of blood T cells in healthy people across ages. TCRdb used MiXCR to reprocess the 5' RACE reads, holding one entry per CDR3 protein. The profile shows more than 1,000,000 distinct CDR3 sequences, approximately 25% of them singletons. This same sample was also part of a study on T cells of mothers and their children.

Sequencing was carried out using blood. All receptors come from a girl under 10 years old in good health. Each CDR3 is given with its conserved first and last residue. A D gene is named only where the DNA matches it firmly. Size tells how often a clone was seen (once, few, many) or the class of an expanded clone, and some rows leave it out.

TRBJ2-5 | . | TRBV7-9 | TRBD2 | CASSSGLVLEETQYF | TGTGCCAGCAGCTCGGGACTAGTTTTAGAAGAGACCCAGTACTTC
TRBJ2-5 | few | TRBV12-3/TRBV12-4 | . | CASRSGAFQETQYF | TGTGCCAGCAGATCAGGGGCATTCCAGGAGACCCAGTACTTC
TRBJ2-3 | . | TRBV7-9 | . | CASSLPRPTGETDTQYF | TGTGCCAGCAGCTTGCCCCGGCCAACTGGGGAAACAGATACGCAGTATTTT
TRBJ2-6 | few | TRBV14 | . | CASSQGLAGANVLTF | TGTGCCAGCAGCCAGGGGTTAGCTGGGGCCAACGTCCTGACTTTC
TRBJ2-7 | . | TRBV14 | . | CASREGESYEQYF | TGTGCCAGCAGAGAGGGGGAGTCCTACGAGCAGTACTTC
TRBJ2-1 | few | TRBV21-1 | . | CASSKGGTSGKKFF | TGTGCCAGCAGCAAGGGGGGGACTAGCGGGAAGAAGTTCTTC
TRBJ2-5 | . | TRBV20-1 | TRBD2 | CSAKSGGSPWETQYF | TGCAGTGCCAAAAGCGGGGGTTCTCCTTGGGAGACCCAGTACTTC
TRBJ2-3 | . | TRBV13 | . | CASSPERSDPDTQYF | TGTGCCAGCAGCCCCGAAAGAAGCGATCCAGATACGCAGTATTTT
TRBJ2-1 | few | TRBV29-1 | . | CSVEPDSLYNEQFF | TGCAGCGTTGAACCGGACAGCTTATACAATGAGCAGTTCTTC
TRBJ2-5 | . | TRBV7-9 | TRBD2 | CASSLPTSGIQETQYF | TGTGCCAGCAGCTTGCCGACTAGCGGGATCCAAGAGACCCAGTACTTC
TRBJ1-3 | . | TRBV5-1 | . | CASSLVPGGGNTIYF | TGCGCCAGCAGCTTGGTACCGGGCGGGGGAAACACCATATATTTT
TRBJ1-1 | . | TRBV5-1 | . | CASSFQGTDTEAFF | TGCGCCAGCAGCTTCCAGGGCACGGACACTGAAGCTTTCTTT
TRBJ2-5 | few | TRBV2 | . | CANRRPERETQYF | TGTGCGAACCGACGGCCAGAGAGAGAGACCCAGTACTTC
TRBJ1-4 | . | TRBV20-1 | . | CSARTWDEKLFF | TGCAGTGCTAGAACATGGGATGAAAAACTGTTTTTT
TRBJ1-2 | . | TRBV29-1 | TRBD1 | CSVEGSDRWESYGYTF | TGCAGCGTTGAAGGGTCGGACAGGTGGGAGTCCTACGGCTACACCTTC
TRBJ2-7 | . | TRBV10-3 | TRBD1 | CAISEILDRGLNYEQYF | TGTGCCATCAGTGAGATTCTCGACAGGGGCCTGAACTACGAGCAGTACTTC
TRBJ1-2 | few | TRBV3-1 | . | CASSPPGESTYTF | TGTGCCAGCAGCCCCCCAGGGGAGAGTACCTACACCTTC
TRBJ1-4 | . | TRBV12-3/TRBV12-4 | . | CASSFTGREEKLFF | TGTGCCAGCAGTTTTACGGGACGGGAAGAAAAACTGTTTTTT
TRBJ2-7 | . | TRBV7-6 | TRBD2 | CASSSVIAGGGYEQYF | TGTGCCAGCAGCTCCGTCATAGCGGGAGGGGGCTACGAGCAGTACTTC
TRBJ2-7 | few | TRBV6-5 | . | CASSYEQGEREQYF | TGTGCCAGCAGTTACGAACAGGGAGAGAGAGAGCAGTACTTC
TRBJ2-1 | . | TRBV29-1 | . | CSVRGLLSYNEQFF | TGCAGCGTGAGAGGTCTGCTGTCTTACAATGAGCAGTTCTTC
TRBJ1-1 | . | TRBV19 | TRBD1 | CASSIGTGERAFF | TGTGCCAGTAGTATAGGGACAGGGGAAAGGGCTTTCTTT
TRBJ1-2 | few | TRBV18 | . | CASSPDRGYYGYTF | TGTGCCAGCTCACCAGACAGAGGCTACTATGGCTACACCTTC
TRBJ2-7 | . | TRBV6-1 | TRBD2 | CASSAVAGGTAEQYF | TGTGCCAGCAGTGCAGTAGCGGGAGGAACGGCCGAGCAGTACTTC
TRBJ1-1 | . | TRBV12-3/TRBV12-4 | . | CASSTLSWHTEAFF | TGTGCCAGCAGTACCCTATCATGGCACACTGAAGCTTTCTTT
TRBJ1-5 | . | TRBV7-2 | . | CASSLERGEPQHF | TGTGCCAGCAGCTTAGAAAGAGGGGAGCCCCAGCATTTT
TRBJ1-2 | few | TRBV10-3 | . | CAISESTYLQIGYTF | TGTGCCATCAGTGAGTCGACCTATCTACAGATAGGCTACACCTTC
TRBJ2-6 | . | TRBV11-2 | . | CASSLEGGHLSGANVLTF | TGTGCCAGCAGCTTAGAGGGGGGACACCTCTCTGGGGCCAACGTCCTGACTTTC
TRBJ2-5 | . | TRBV20-1 | . | CSARDGRGGETQYF | TGCAGTGCTAGAGATGGGCGGGGCGGGGAGACCCAGTACTTC
TRBJ2-2 | . | TRBV6-2/TRBV6-3 | . | CASIEYSPGENTGELFF | TGTGCCAGCATCGAATATTCGCCGGGGGAGAACACCGGGGAGCTGTTTTTT
TRBJ2-3 | . | TRBV20-1 | . | CSAPVTGPSTDTQYF | TGCAGTGCCCCCGTCACGGGGCCTAGCACAGATACGCAGTATTTT
TRBJ2-1 | . | TRBV24-1 | . | CATSDFGTTYNEQFF | TGTGCCACCAGTGATTTTGGGACCACTTACAATGAGCAGTTCTTC
TRBJ2-5 | many | TRBV29-1 | . | CSVEGGGAQETQYF | TGCAGCGTTGAAGGAGGAGGGGCCCAAGAGACCCAGTACTTC
TRBJ1-5 | . | TRBV27 | . | CASSFFGQPQHF | TGTGCCAGCAGTTTTTTTGGGCAGCCCCAGCATTTT
TRBJ1-5 | few | TRBV6-2/TRBV6-3 | . | CASSYEPNQPQHF | TGTGCCAGCAGTTACGAGCCCAATCAGCCCCAGCATTTT